A single TCR beta chain is shown here with its context. Its antigen is not identified. The record originates from a study of CD8 T cells in ankylosing spondylitis. General study results and limits: Earlier studies detected some motif variants in reactive arthritis synovial fluid and blood. What appeared characteristic of ankylosing spondylitis blood was a TCR beta motif of 7 or 8 highly homologous variants.

TCRdb reprocessed the 5' RACE reads via MiXCR and lists one record per CDR3 protein. Of around 250,000 distinct CDR3 sequences listed, around 10% are singletons. There are 15 residues in the CDR3. Unmatched junction bases numbered 6, after V lost 1 base and J lost 4 bases. Germline V CDR1 and CDR2: SEHNR, FQNEAQ (reference sequence). Material for sequencing was blood, either unsorted or a sorted T cell fraction (not recorded which). This receptor was obtained from a male donor with ankylosing spondylitis or in good health (not recorded which). The V and J genes are TRBV7-9 and TRBJ2-5; 7 bases are a match to TRBD1. The CDR3, as DNA: TGTGCCAGCAGCTTAGAGAGGGGGCGGAGAGAGACCCAGTACTTC. This gives the protein CASSLERGRRETQYF.